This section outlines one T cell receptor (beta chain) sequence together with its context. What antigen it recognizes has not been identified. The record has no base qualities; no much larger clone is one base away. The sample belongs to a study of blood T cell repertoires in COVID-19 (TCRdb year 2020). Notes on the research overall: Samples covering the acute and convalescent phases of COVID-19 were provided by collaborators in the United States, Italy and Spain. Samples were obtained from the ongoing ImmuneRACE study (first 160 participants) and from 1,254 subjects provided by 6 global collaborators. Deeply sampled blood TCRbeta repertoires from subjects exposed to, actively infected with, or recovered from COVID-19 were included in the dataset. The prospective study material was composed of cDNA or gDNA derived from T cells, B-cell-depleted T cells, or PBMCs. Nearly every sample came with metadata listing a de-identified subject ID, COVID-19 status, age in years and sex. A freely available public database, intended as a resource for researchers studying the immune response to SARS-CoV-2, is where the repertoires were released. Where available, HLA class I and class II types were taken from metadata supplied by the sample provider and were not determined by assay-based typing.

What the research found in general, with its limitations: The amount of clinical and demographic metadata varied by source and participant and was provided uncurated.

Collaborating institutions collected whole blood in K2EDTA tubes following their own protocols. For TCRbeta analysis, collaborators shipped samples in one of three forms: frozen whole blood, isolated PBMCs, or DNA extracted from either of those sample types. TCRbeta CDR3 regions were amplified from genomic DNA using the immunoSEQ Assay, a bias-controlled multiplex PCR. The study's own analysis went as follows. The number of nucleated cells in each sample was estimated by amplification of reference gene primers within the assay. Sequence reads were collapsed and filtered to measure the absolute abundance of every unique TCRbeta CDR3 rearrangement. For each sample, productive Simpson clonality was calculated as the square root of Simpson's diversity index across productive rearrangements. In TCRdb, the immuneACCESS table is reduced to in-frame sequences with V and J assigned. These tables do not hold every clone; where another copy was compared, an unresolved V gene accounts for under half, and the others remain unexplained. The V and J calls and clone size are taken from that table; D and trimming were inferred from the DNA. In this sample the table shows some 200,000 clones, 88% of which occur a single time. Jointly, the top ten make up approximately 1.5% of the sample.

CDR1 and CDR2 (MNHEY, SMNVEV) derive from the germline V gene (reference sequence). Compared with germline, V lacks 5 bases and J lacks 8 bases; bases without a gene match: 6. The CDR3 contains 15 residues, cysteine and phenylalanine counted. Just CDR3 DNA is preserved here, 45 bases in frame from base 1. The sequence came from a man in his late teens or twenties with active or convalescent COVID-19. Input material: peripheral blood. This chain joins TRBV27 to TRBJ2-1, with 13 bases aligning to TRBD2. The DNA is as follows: TGTGCCAGCAGTCATACTAGCGGGAGGGCCGATGAGCAGTTCTTC. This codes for CASSHTSGRADEQFF.